This T cell receptor (beta chain) stems from a study of T cells after yellow fever vaccination. Overall study context: The fractions with low cell numbers were processed using SMART-Seq v4 Ultra Low Input.

This clonotype was counted between two and nine times. Its antigen is unknown. TCR cDNA, made by 5'RACE template switching, carried an added universal primer site and UMIs. TCRdb re-called the 5' RACE reads with MiXCR, one entry per CDR3 protein. The profile shows under 400,000 distinct CDR3 sequences, 11% of them singletons. Points from the study as a whole: The secondary response showed a weaker magnitude and a faster peak, day 5 versus 15. Reappearance after the booster was seen for most primary-vaccination clones, at approximately 97% CD4 and about 90% CD8.

This CDR3 comprises 13 residues. V lost 10 bases and J lost 10, with 17 bases in between. This receptor was obtained from a man in his late teens or twenties who received the YFV17D yellow fever vaccine. The source was PBMCs, collected on the day of the first yellow fever vaccination. The chain carries TRBV12-3 or TRBV12-4 and TRBJ1-6; D is undetermined. CDR3: CATLKEGYSPLHF. The CDR3 DNA sequence: TGTGCCACCCTTAAGGAAGGTTACTCACCCCTCCACTTT.